A selection of T cell receptor beta chains follows, all from one sample in a study of T cells in Graves' hyperthyroidism and ophthalmopathy. Each CDR3 protein gets one entry after TCRdb re-called the multiplex PCR reads with MiXCR. The profile shows about 690,000 distinct CDR3 sequences, roughly 17% of them singletons. The sample consisted of blood. The receptors were sampled from a man in his fifties with Graves' hyperthyroidism. Both conserved end residues are part of each CDR3. Fields, in order: D gene, V gene, clone size, J gene, CDR3 DNA, CDR3 protein. D genes are given only for firm matches. Part of the rows lack a size; the others show once, few, many or a class for expanded clones.

d_gene: .
v_gene: TRBV3-1
abundance: .
j_gene: TRBJ2-2
CDR3nt: TGTGCCAGCAGCCTAGGGCTAGCACTTACGAACACCAGGGAGCTGTTTTTT
CDR3aa: CASSLGLALTNTRELFF

d_gene: .
v_gene: TRBV24-1
abundance: .
j_gene: TRBJ2-2
CDR3nt: TGTGCCACCAGTGATTTGCCCACCAGCAGGGGGGAGCTGTTTTTT
CDR3aa: CATSDLPTSRGELFF

d_gene: .
v_gene: TRBV29-1
abundance: few
j_gene: TRBJ2-3
CDR3nt: TGCAGCGTTGAACCTGCAGAGCGAAGCACAGATACGCAGTATTTT
CDR3aa: CSVEPAERSTDTQYF

d_gene: .
v_gene: TRBV30
abundance: few
j_gene: TRBJ1-5
CDR3nt: TGTGCCTGGGGGAACAGCAATCAGCCCCAGCATTTT
CDR3aa: CAWGNSNQPQHF

d_gene: .
v_gene: TRBV11-1
abundance: few
j_gene: TRBJ2-7
CDR3nt: TGTGCCAGCAGCCCTCGGACGGGGAACTACGAGCAGTACTTC
CDR3aa: CASSPRTGNYEQYF

d_gene: TRBD2
v_gene: TRBV20-1
abundance: .
j_gene: TRBJ2-1
CDR3nt: TGCAGTGCTAGAGGTGGACTAGCGGGAGGACCGATCTCCTACAATGAGCAGTTCTTC
CDR3aa: CSARGGLAGGPISYNEQFF

d_gene: TRBD2
v_gene: TRBV7-2
abundance: many
j_gene: TRBJ2-1
CDR3nt: TGTGCCAGCAGCTTAGCGGGCGGGAGAGGGTATGAGCAGTTCTTC
CDR3aa: CASSLAGGRGYEQFF

d_gene: TRBD1
v_gene: TRBV7-8
abundance: many
j_gene: TRBJ1-5
CDR3nt: TGTGCCAGCAGCGCGGACAGGGCCAATCAGCCCCAGCATTTT
CDR3aa: CASSADRANQPQHF

d_gene: .
v_gene: TRBV7-9
abundance: many
j_gene: TRBJ2-3
CDR3nt: TGTGCCAGCAGCTACTTGGGAACAGATACGCAGTATTTT
CDR3aa: CASSYLGTDTQYF

d_gene: .
v_gene: TRBV2
abundance: .
j_gene: TRBJ1-5
CDR3nt: TGTGCCATCGGACGGGGAGGCAATCAGCCCCAGCATTTT
CDR3aa: CAIGRGGNQPQHF

d_gene: .
v_gene: TRBV18
abundance: few
j_gene: TRBJ2-4
CDR3nt: TGTGCCAGCTCACCACCGGGGCCCGGGCTTATAAGCATTCAGTACTTC
CDR3aa: CASSPPGPGLISIQYF

d_gene: TRBD1
v_gene: TRBV28
abundance: .
j_gene: TRBJ2-5
CDR3nt: TGTGCCAGCAGTGGCGGACAGGGGGGTTCAGAGACCCAGTACTTC
CDR3aa: CASSGGQGGSETQYF

d_gene: TRBD2
v_gene: TRBV28
abundance: .
j_gene: TRBJ2-1
CDR3nt: TGTGCCAGCAGTCCCCTTAGCGGGAGGGTGGGTTACAATGAGCAGTTCTTC
CDR3aa: CASSPLSGRVGYNEQFF

d_gene: .
v_gene: TRBV5-1
abundance: few
j_gene: TRBJ2-2
CDR3nt: TGCGCCAGCAGCTTGGGAGGGGCAGGTTTCACCGGGGAGCTGTTTTTT
CDR3aa: CASSLGGAGFTGELFF

d_gene: .
v_gene: TRBV20-1
abundance: few
j_gene: TRBJ2-6
CDR3nt: TGCAGTGCTAGAGGGACAACTCTGAGCGCTTACGGCGGCGTCCTGACTTTC
CDR3aa: CSARGTTLSAYGGVLTF

d_gene: .
v_gene: TRBV20-1
abundance: few
j_gene: TRBJ1-1
CDR3nt: TGCAGTGCTAGCGGGGGCATGAACACTGAAGCTTTCTTT
CDR3aa: CSASGGMNTEAFF

d_gene: .
v_gene: TRBV6-1
abundance: few
j_gene: TRBJ2-7
CDR3nt: TGTGCCAGCAGTCCCGGGGTGGAGCAGATCTACGAGCAGTACTTC
CDR3aa: CASSPGVEQIYEQYF

d_gene: .
v_gene: TRBV12-3/TRBV12-4
abundance: many
j_gene: TRBJ2-5
CDR3nt: TGTGCCAGCAGTTTTTGGGGGGAGACCCAGTACTTC
CDR3aa: CASSFWGETQYF

d_gene: .
v_gene: TRBV6-1
abundance: .
j_gene: TRBJ1-5
CDR3nt: TGTGCCAGCAGTGAACTATTAGGGGGTCAGCCCCAGCATTTT
CDR3aa: CASSELLGGQPQHF

d_gene: .
v_gene: TRBV7-2
abundance: many
j_gene: TRBJ1-2
CDR3nt: TGTGCCAGCAGCGGCCGGGACGTTTCACCTCATGGCTACACCTTC
CDR3aa: CASSGRDVSPHGYTF

d_gene: .
v_gene: TRBV30
abundance: .
j_gene: TRBJ1-5
CDR3nt: TGTGCCTGGAGTTTAGGGGAAACCCTCAATCAGCCCCAGCATTTT
CDR3aa: CAWSLGETLNQPQHF

d_gene: .
v_gene: TRBV10-3
abundance: many
j_gene: TRBJ2-1
CDR3nt: TGTGCCATCAGCCCTGAGCCCGATGAGCAGTTCTTC
CDR3aa: CAISPEPDEQFF

d_gene: .
v_gene: TRBV4-3
abundance: .
j_gene: TRBJ2-7
CDR3nt: TGCGCCAGCAGCCCCCTGCCTCCCCACAGGGATCCCTACGAGCAGTACTTC
CDR3aa: CASSPLPPHRDPYEQYF

d_gene: TRBD1
v_gene: TRBV9
abundance: many
j_gene: TRBJ2-3
CDR3nt: TGTGCCAGCAGCGTAGCATCGGGACAGGGGCATACGCAGTATTTT
CDR3aa: CASSVASGQGHTQYF

d_gene: .
v_gene: TRBV2
abundance: .
j_gene: TRBJ2-2
CDR3nt: TGTGCCAGCAGTGTTGACACGGTGACCGGGGAGCTGTTTTTT
CDR3aa: CASSVDTVTGELFF

d_gene: .
v_gene: TRBV6-1
abundance: .
j_gene: TRBJ1-5
CDR3nt: TGTGCCAGCTCGGGGGGCGTCGATACGGGCAATCAGCCCCAGCATTTT
CDR3aa: CASSGGVDTGNQPQHF

d_gene: TRBD2
v_gene: TRBV24-1
abundance: few
j_gene: TRBJ2-2
CDR3nt: TGTGCCACCAGTGATGCTAGCGGGAGAACGTATGGGGAGCTGTTTTTT
CDR3aa: CATSDASGRTYGELFF

d_gene: TRBD1
v_gene: TRBV24-1
abundance: .
j_gene: TRBJ2-7
CDR3nt: TGTGCCACCAGTGATAATACAGGGGGCGGCTACGAGCAGTACTTC
CDR3aa: CATSDNTGGGYEQYF

d_gene: .
v_gene: TRBV24-1
abundance: many
j_gene: TRBJ2-1
CDR3nt: TGTGCCACCAGGCAGGGCGGCTACAATGAGCAGTTCTTC
CDR3aa: CATRQGGYNEQFF

d_gene: TRBD2
v_gene: TRBV14
abundance: .
j_gene: TRBJ2-5
CDR3nt: TGTGCCAGCAGCCAAGAGAAGCGGGAGCGGGAGACCCAGTACTTC
CDR3aa: CASSQEKRERETQYF

d_gene: .
v_gene: TRBV12-3/TRBV12-4
abundance: .
j_gene: TRBJ2-7
CDR3nt: TGTGCCAGCAGTTTAGCGCCATGGGGCGGCACCTACGAGCAGTACTTC
CDR3aa: CASSLAPWGGTYEQYF

d_gene: .
v_gene: TRBV9
abundance: few
j_gene: TRBJ1-2
CDR3nt: TGTGCCAGCAGCGGGGAATTTCAGGGGCGCTATGATGGCTACACCTTC
CDR3aa: CASSGEFQGRYDGYTF

d_gene: .
v_gene: TRBV2
abundance: many
j_gene: TRBJ1-1
CDR3nt: TGTGCCAGCAGTGAATTGGGAGGCGTGGTGGTGAACACTGAAGCTTTCTTT
CDR3aa: CASSELGGVVVNTEAFF

d_gene: TRBD2
v_gene: TRBV11-3
abundance: few
j_gene: TRBJ2-4
CDR3nt: TGTGCCAGCAGTACCGGGACTAGCGGGACGGACATTCAGTACTTC
CDR3aa: CASSTGTSGTDIQYF

d_gene: .
v_gene: TRBV19
abundance: few
j_gene: TRBJ2-1
CDR3nt: TGTGCCAGTACGGAGGATGGAGGTGAGCAGTTCTTC
CDR3aa: CASTEDGGEQFF

d_gene: .
v_gene: TRBV7-9
abundance: many
j_gene: TRBJ1-1
CDR3nt: TGTGCCACGCCCAGGGGCGCGGGGATGAACACTGAAGCTTTCTTT
CDR3aa: CATPRGAGMNTEAFF

d_gene: TRBD2
v_gene: TRBV24-1
abundance: many
j_gene: TRBJ2-1
CDR3nt: TGTGCCACCAATCCTAGCGGAGCCTACAATGAGCAGTTCTTC
CDR3aa: CATNPSGAYNEQFF

d_gene: TRBD2
v_gene: TRBV27
abundance: many
j_gene: TRBJ2-3
CDR3nt: TGTGCCAGCAGTTTAGGGCTAGCGGATCCCACAGATACGCAGTATTTT
CDR3aa: CASSLGLADPTDTQYF

d_gene: .
v_gene: TRBV2
abundance: many
j_gene: TRBJ2-2
CDR3nt: TGTGCCAGCAGTGAAATCTTCACCGGGGAGCTGTTTTTT
CDR3aa: CASSEIFTGELFF

d_gene: .
v_gene: TRBV18
abundance: many
j_gene: TRBJ1-5
CDR3nt: TGTGCCAGCAGCCCAGGGTATAGCAATCAGCCCCAGCATTTT
CDR3aa: CASSPGYSNQPQHF

d_gene: .
v_gene: TRBV6-1
abundance: many
j_gene: TRBJ1-3
CDR3nt: TGTGCCAGCAGTGTGTGGGGAACTGGAAACACCATATATTTT
CDR3aa: CASSVWGTGNTIYF

d_gene: .
v_gene: TRBV10-3
abundance: many
j_gene: TRBJ2-7
CDR3nt: TGTGCCATCAGTGAAGAGGGGGCCAGGGAGGATTCCGAGCAGTACTTC
CDR3aa: CAISEEGAREDSEQYF

d_gene: TRBD1
v_gene: TRBV9
abundance: many
j_gene: TRBJ2-7
CDR3nt: TGTGCCAGCAGCGCCTTCGGGACAGGGGATGGCGAGCAGTACTTC
CDR3aa: CASSAFGTGDGEQYF